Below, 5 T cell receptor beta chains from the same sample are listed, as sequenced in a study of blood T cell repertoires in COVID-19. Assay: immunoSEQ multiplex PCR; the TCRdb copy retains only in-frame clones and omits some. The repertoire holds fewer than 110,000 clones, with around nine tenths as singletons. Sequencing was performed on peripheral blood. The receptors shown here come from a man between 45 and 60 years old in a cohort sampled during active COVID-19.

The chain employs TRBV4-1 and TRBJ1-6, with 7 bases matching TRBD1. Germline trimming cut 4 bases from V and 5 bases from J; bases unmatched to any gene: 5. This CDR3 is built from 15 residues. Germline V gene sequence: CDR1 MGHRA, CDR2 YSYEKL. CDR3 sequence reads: CASSPWGTDNSPLHF. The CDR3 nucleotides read TGCGCCAGCAGCCCATGGGGGACAGATAATTCACCCCTCCACTTT.

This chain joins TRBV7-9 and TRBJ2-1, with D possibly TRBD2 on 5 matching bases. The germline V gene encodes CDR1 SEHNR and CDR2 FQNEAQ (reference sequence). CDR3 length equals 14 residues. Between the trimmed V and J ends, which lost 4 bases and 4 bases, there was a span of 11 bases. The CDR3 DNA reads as TGTGCCAGCAGCTCGAGGGCGATTTACAATGAGCAGTTCTTC. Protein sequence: CASSSRAIYNEQFF.

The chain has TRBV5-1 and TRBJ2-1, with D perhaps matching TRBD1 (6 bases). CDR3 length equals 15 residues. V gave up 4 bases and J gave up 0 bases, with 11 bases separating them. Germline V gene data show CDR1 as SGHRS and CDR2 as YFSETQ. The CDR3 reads CASSQDRSSYNEQFF. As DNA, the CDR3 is TGCGCCAGCAGCCAAGACAGGAGCTCCTACAATGAGCAGTTCTTC.

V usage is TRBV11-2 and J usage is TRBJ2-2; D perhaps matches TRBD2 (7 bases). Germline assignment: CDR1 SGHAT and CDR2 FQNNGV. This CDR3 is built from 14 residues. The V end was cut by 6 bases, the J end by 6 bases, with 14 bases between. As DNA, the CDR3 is TGTGCCAGCAGGGCGGGGGCCCAGGCCGGGGAGCTGTTTTTT. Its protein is CASRAGAQAGELFF.

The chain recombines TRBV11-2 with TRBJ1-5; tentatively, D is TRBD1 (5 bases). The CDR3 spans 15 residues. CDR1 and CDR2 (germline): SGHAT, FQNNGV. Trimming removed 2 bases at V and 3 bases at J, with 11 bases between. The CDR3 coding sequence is TGTGCCAGCAGCTTATATGACAGTTCCAATCAGCCCCAGCATTTT. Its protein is CASSLYDSSNQPQHF. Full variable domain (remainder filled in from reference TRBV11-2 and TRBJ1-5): EAGVAQSPRYKIIEKRQSVAFWCNPISGHATLYWYQQILGQGPKLLIQFQNNGVVDDSQLPKDRFSAERLKGVDSTLKIQPAKLEDSAVYLCASSLYDSSNQPQHFGDGTRLSIL.